These 14 T cell receptor beta chains originate from one sample sequenced in a study of cytomegalovirus exposure and HLA in healthy donors. PCR amplification relied on 60 Vbeta primers (plus 13 Jbeta primers). Libraries were prepared by immunoSEQ multiplex PCR; TCRdb keeps only in-frame clonotypes and omits some of them. The data show about 150,000 clones, with more than 75% seen just once and approximately 0.99% held by the top ten. The sample consisted of PBMCs. The receptors originated from a male donor in good health and CMV-seronegative.

V usage is TRBV9 and J usage is TRBJ1-1, with D unclear. This CDR3 is 17 amino acids long. V lost 0 bases to trimming and J lost 0 bases, with 15 bases between them. CDR1 and CDR2 from the germline V gene are SGDLS and YYNGEE. The CDR3 sequence: CASSVGASARVNTEAFF. The CDR3 DNA reads TGTGCCAGCAGCGTAGGAGCCTCCGCACGGGTGAACACTGAAGCTTTCTTT.

This clone was picked up one time. The V call is TRBV15, the J call TRBJ1-5; D is unclear. This CDR3 region has 12 residues. Germline V CDR1 and CDR2: LNHNV, YYDKDF (reference sequence). V shed 1 base and J shed 6 bases, with 4 bases lying between them. DNA for the CDR3: TGTGCCACCAGCAGAGCGTTTCAGCCCCAGCATTTT. Translation: CATSRAFQPQHF.

The rearrangement links TRBV15 to TRBJ2-7; unclear D gene. CDR1 is LNHNV, CDR2 YYDKDF, per germline (reference sequence). Trimming removed 5 bases from V and 3 bases from J, with 5 bases in between. This CDR3 is built from 11 residues. CDR3 loop: CATSSRYEQYF. The DNA of the CDR3 is TGTGCCACCAGCTCCCGCTACGAGCAGTACTTC.

This chain links TRBV10-1 with TRBJ1-1; D is unresolved. Germline CDR1 and CDR2: WNHNN and SYGVQD (reference sequence). The CDR3 loop spans 12 amino acids. V was shortened by 4 bases and J by 7 bases, with 10 bases between the two germline ends. The CDR3 here is CASSAAEGEAFF. CDR3 nucleotides: TGCGCCAGCAGTGCGGCCGAGGGTGAAGCTTTCTTT.

The chain combines TRBV7-9 with TRBJ1-1; D gene ambiguous. Trimming left V 4 bases short and J 5 bases short, with 23 bases between. Germline V gene lookup returns CDR1 SEHNR and CDR2 FQNEAQ (reference sequence). CDR3 length: 17 residues. For the CDR3, the DNA is TGTGCCAGCAGCTCCCCCCGAGGTGGTTCGTTGAGGACTGAAGCTTTCTTT. This translates into CASSSPRGGSLRTEAFF.

V gene TRBV30 combines with J gene TRBJ1-5; no definite D call. The germline V and J ends were trimmed by 3 bases and 4 bases, with 19 bases remaining between them. The germline V gene encodes CDR1 GTSNPN and CDR2 SVGIG (reference sequence). This CDR3 spans 16 amino acids. This CDR3 is CAWRAKGGRENQPQHF. The CDR3, as DNA: TGTGCCTGGAGGGCGAAGGGAGGGCGGGAAAATCAGCCCCAGCATTTT.

The rearrangement joins TRBV6-5 to TRBJ2-7; possibly TRBD2 for D (6 bases). Trimming stripped 5 bases from V and 2 bases from J, with 10 bases between. The CDR3 consists of 13 residues. Germline V gene data show CDR1 as MNHEY and CDR2 as SVGAGI. CDR3 sequence reads: CASSRDFTYEQYF. In DNA form, the CDR3 reads TGTGCCAGCAGTCGGGACTTCACCTACGAGCAGTACTTC.

This clone has a handful of counts. The chain is built from TRBV9 and TRBJ2-4, with 8 positions matching TRBD1. The CDR3 has 14 amino acids. V trimming: 3 bases; J trimming: 5 bases; junction bases outside the gene matches: 4. CDR1 is SGDLS, CDR2 YYNGEE, per germline. CDR3 in DNA: TGTGCCAGCAGCGGACAGGGGAGCCAAAACATTCAGTACTTC. Translated, it gives CASSGQGSQNIQYF.

This clone was seen a few times. This chain links TRBV18 with TRBJ1-1; maybe TRBD1 (5 bases). This CDR3 is built from 14 residues. Per germline, CDR1 KGHSH and CDR2 LQKENI. Trimming took off 4 bases at V and 3 bases at J, with 12 bases between the two ends. The CDR3 reads CASSQQDGYTEAFF. For the CDR3, the DNA is TGTGCCAGCTCACAACAGGACGGATACACTGAAGCTTTCTTT.

The V call is TRBV9, the J call TRBJ2-3; weak D call: TRBD2 (5 bases). From germline, CDR1 is SGDLS and CDR2 YYNGEE. The CDR3 runs to 13 residues. With 7 bases removed from V and 4 bases from J, the gap between germline ends came to 13 bases. The CDR3 DNA sequence: TGTGCCAGCGGAGGAGGATCGGCAGATACGCAGTATTTT. Translated: CASGGGSADTQYF.

The rearrangement uses TRBV6-4 and TRBJ1-2; TRBD1 might be the D (6 bases). Germline V gene sequence: CDR1 MRHNA, CDR2 SNTAGT. CDR3 size: 16 residues. V lost 2 bases to trimming and J lost 9 bases, with 22 bases between them. CDR3 sequence: CASSDGLGVRGGRYTF. The CDR3 coding sequence is TGTGCCAGCAGTGACGGGCTCGGCGTCAGGGGTGGTCGCTACACCTTC.

This chain uses TRBV5-4 with TRBJ1-3; the D is unclear. V was cut by 0 bases and J by 3 bases, with 7 bases left in between. Germline CDR1 reads SGHNT; CDR2 reads YYREEE (reference sequence). The CDR3 consists of 14 residues. The CDR3 sequence is CASSLAGNGNTIYF. CDR3 coding DNA: TGTGCCAGCAGCTTGGCCGGGAATGGAAACACCATATATTTT.

V and J are TRBV7-3 and TRBJ2-6; TRBD1 aligns across 8 bases. With V trimmed by 5 bases and J by 0 bases, 6 bases remained unmatched. Germline assignment: CDR1 SGHTA and CDR2 FQGTGA. The CDR3 loop spans 17 amino acids. The CDR3 DNA is TGTGCCAGCAGCATGACAGGGGATCGCTCTGGGGCCAACGTCCTGACTTTC. As protein: CASSMTGDRSGANVLTF.

V and J are TRBV5-1 and TRBJ2-3, with 8 bases aligning to TRBD2. This CDR3 contains 16 residues. Losses at the gene ends were 4 bases for V and 4 bases for J; bases not matched to a gene: 11. CDR1 SGHRS and CDR2 YFSETQ come from the germline V gene. CDR3 sequence reads: CASSPGVSGGSDTQYF. The CDR3 bases are TGCGCCAGCAGCCCTGGGGTTTCGGGGGGGTCAGATACGCAGTATTTT.